This T cell receptor beta chain emerged from a study of T cells in Graves' hyperthyroidism and ophthalmopathy. Study outcomes and limitations: Ophthalmopathy was model-predicted a median about six months pre-onset.

Extraction of PBMCs used 10 ml of fresh peripheral blood. From germline, CDR1 is SGHAT and CDR2 FQNNGV. V was cut by 1 base and J by 8 bases, with 9 bases left in between. This CDR3 is built from 13 residues. The source material, RNA transcripts, was used to amplify TCR beta CDR3 regions. TCR CDR3 regions were first amplified by RT-PCR with HTBI primers. From the multiplex PCR reads, TCRdb called clonotypes with MiXCR, one entry per CDR3 protein. The data contain 250,000 to 300,000 distinct CDR3 sequences, roughly a fifth of them singletons. This clonotype appeared many times. The antigen is unknown. The rearrangement uses TRBV11-2 and TRBJ2-1; D not resolved. The clonotype originates from a man over 45 with Graves' ophthalmopathy. Sequencing was carried out using blood. The CDR3 nucleotides read TGTGCCAGCAGCTTAGGGACCCACGATGAGCAGTTCTTC. Amino acids: CASSLGTHDEQFF.